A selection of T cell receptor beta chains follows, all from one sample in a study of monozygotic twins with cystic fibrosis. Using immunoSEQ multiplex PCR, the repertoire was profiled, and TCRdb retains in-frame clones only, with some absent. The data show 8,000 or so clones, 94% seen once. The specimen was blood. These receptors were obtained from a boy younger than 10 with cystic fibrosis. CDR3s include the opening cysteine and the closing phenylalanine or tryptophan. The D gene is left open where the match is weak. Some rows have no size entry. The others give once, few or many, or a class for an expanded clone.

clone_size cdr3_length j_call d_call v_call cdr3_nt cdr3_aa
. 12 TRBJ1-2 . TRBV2 TGTGCCAGCAGTTTTACAGGCGGTGGCTACACCTTC CASSFTGGGYTF
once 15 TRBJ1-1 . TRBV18 TGTGCCAGCTCACCACCTGGCAGGGTTGGTACTGAAGCTTTCTTT CASSPPGRVGTEAFF
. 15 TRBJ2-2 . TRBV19 TGTGCCAGTACCCTCGGGGCGGGGCTCACCGGGGAGCTGTTTTTT CASTLGAGLTGELFF
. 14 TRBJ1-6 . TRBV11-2 TGTGCCAGCAGCTTAGTGGCCGATAATTCACCCCTCCACTTT CASSLVADNSPLHF
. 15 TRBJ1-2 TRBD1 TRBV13 TGTGCCAGCAGCTCAGGACAGGGGGCCGGCTATGGCTACACCTTC CASSSGQGAGYGYTF
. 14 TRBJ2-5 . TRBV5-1 TGCGCCAGCAGCCCGTCAGGGCCACAAGAGACCCAGTACTTC CASSPSGPQETQYF
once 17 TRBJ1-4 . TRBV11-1 TGTGCCAGCAGCTTACATATCGGGGCAGACTATAATGAAAAACTGTTTTTT CASSLHIGADYNEKLFF
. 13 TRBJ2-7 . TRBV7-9 TGTGCCAGCAGCCCTCAAATTGAAAGGGAGCAGTACTTC CASSPQIEREQYF
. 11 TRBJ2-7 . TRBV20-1 TGCAGTGCCCCTGATGACTACGAGCAGTACTTC CSAPDDYEQYF
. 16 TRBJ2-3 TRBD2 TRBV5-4 TGTGCCAGCAGCCGCGGACTAGCGGGGCGGACAGATACGCAGTATTTT CASSRGLAGRTDTQYF
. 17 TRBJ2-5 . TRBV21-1 TGTGCCAGCAGCAAAGAAGTTCTGCCAGGGTTCGGGGAGACCCAGTACTTC CASSKEVLPGFGETQYF
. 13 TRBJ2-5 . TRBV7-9 TGTGCCAGCAGACTAGGCACAGAAGAGACCCAGTACTTC CASRLGTEETQYF
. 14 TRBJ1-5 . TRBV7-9 TGTGCCAGCAGCCCGTCCTACTTGAATCAGCCCCAGCATTTT CASSPSYLNQPQHF
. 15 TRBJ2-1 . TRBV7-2 TGTGCCAGCAGCTTTGGTGGGGGGCTAATCTATGAGCAGTTCTTC CASSFGGGLIYEQFF
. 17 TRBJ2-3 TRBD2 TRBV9 TGTGCCAGCAGCGTAGGAGCTAGCGGGGGGGCCTGGGATACGCAGTATTTT CASSVGASGGAWDTQYF
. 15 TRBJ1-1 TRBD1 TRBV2 TGTGCCAGCACCTTGGACAGGGGTGAGAGGACTGAAGCTTTCTTT CASTLDRGERTEAFF